Described below is a single TCR beta chain sequence and its context. The source of the sample is a study of control samples from healthy donors and cancer patients. The repertoire was sequenced with immunoSEQ multiplex PCR; TCRdb's copy has only in-frame clones and lacks some. The repertoire holds 130,000 to 150,000 clones, with around 92% as singletons. The sequenced material came from blood. This receptor was obtained from a man under 40 in good health.

The DNA for the CDR3 is TGTGCCAGCAGTTTACGACAGGACTACGAGCAGTACTTC. Translating gives CASSLRQDYEQYF. The gene calls are TRBV12-3 or TRBV12-4 and TRBJ2-7, with D possibly being TRBD1 (6 bases). V was shortened by 2 bases and J by 3 bases, with 8 bases between the two germline ends. CDR3 length equals 13 residues.